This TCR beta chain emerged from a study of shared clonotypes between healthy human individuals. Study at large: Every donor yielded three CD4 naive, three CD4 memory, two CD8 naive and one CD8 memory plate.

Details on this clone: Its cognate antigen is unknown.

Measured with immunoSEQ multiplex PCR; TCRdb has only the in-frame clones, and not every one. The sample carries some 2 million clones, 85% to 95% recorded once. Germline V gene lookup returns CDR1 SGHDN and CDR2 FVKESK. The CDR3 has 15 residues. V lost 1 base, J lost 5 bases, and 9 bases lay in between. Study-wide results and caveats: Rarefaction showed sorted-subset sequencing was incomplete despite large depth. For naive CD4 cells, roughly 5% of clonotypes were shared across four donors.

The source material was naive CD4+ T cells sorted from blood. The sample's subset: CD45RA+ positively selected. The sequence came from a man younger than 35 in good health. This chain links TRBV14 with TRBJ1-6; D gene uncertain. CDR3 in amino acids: CASSQAVSNNSPLHF. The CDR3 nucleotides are TGTGCCAGCAGCCAAGCTGTCTCAAATAATTCACCCCTCCACTTT.